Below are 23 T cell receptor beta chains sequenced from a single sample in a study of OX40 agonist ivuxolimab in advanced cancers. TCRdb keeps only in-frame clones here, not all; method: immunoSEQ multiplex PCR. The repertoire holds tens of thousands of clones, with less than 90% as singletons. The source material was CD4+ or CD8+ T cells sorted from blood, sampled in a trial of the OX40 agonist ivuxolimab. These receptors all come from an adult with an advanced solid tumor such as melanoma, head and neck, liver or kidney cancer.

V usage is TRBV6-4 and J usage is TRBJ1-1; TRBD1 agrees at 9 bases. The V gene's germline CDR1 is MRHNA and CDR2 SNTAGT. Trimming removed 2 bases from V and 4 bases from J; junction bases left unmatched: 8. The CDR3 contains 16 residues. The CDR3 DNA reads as TGTGCCAGCAGTGACCACGCCGGGACAGGGTCCACTGAAGCTTTCTTT. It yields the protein CASSDHAGTGSTEAFF.

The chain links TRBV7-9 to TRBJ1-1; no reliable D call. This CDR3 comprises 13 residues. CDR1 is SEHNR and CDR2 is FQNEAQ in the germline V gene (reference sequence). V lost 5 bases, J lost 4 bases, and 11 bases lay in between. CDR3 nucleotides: TGTGCCAGCAGCCGAGGGAGTGGCACTGAAGCTTTCTTT. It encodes CASSRGSGTEAFF.

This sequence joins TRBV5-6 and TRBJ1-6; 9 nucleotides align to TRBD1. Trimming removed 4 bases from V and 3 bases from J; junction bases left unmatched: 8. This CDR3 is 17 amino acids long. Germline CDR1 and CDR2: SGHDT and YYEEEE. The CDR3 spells CASSVQGALLYNSPLHF. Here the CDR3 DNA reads TGTGCCAGCAGCGTACAGGGGGCCCTACTCTATAATTCACCCCTCCACTTT.

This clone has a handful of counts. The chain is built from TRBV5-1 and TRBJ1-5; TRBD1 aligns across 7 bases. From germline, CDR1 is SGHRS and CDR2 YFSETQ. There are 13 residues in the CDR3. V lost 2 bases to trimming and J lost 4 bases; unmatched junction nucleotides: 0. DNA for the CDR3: TGCGCCAGCAGCTTACAGGGGAATCAGCCCCAGCATTTT. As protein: CASSLQGNQPQHF.

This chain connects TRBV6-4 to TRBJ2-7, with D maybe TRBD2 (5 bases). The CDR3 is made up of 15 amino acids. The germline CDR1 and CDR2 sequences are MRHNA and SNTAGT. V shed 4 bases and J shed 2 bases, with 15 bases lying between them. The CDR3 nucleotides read TGTGCCAGCAGTGTGAGGGATAGTCTCCCCTACGAGCAGTACTTC. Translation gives CASSVRDSLPYEQYF.

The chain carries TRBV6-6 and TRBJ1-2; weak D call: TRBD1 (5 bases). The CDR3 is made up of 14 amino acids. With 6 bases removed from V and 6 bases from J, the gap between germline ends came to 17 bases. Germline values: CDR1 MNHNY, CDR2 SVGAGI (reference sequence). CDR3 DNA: TGTGCCAGCAGCTCCCCGGGGGAGGAGCATGGCTACACCTTC. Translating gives CASSSPGEEHGYTF.

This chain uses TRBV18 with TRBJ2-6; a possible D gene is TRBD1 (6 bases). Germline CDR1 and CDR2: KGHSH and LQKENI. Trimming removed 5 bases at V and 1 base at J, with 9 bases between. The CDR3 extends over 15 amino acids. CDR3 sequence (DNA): TGTGCCAGCTCATCGACAGGTTCTGGGGCCAACGTCCTGACTTTC. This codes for CASSSTGSGANVLTF. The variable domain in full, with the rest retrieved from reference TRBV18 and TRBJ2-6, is NAGVMQNPRHLVRRRGQEARLRCSPMKGHSHVYWYRQLPEEGLKFMVYLQKENIIDESGMPKERFSAEFPKEGPSILRIQQVVRGDSAAYFCASSSTGSGANVLTFGAGSRLTVL.

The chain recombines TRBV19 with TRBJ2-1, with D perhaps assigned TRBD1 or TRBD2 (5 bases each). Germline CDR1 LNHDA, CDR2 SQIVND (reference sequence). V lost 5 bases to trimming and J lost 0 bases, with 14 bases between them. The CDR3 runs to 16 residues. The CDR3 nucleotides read TGTGCCAGTAGTCTCGGGGCTACGAGCTCCTACAATGAGCAGTTCTTC. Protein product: CASSLGATSSYNEQFF. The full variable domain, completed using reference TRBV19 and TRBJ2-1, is DGGITQSPKYLFRKEGQNVTLSCEQNLNHDAMYWYRQDPGQGLRLIYYSQIVNDFQKGDIAEGYSVSREKKESFPLTVTSAQKNPTAFYLCASSLGATSSYNEQFFGPGTRLTVL.

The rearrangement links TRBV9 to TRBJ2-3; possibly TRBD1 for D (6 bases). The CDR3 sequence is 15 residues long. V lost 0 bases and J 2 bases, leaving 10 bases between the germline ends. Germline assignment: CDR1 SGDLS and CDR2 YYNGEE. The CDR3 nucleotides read TGTGCCAGCAGCGTAGCAGGGGTTCCCACAGATACGCAGTATTTT. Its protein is CASSVAGVPTDTQYF.

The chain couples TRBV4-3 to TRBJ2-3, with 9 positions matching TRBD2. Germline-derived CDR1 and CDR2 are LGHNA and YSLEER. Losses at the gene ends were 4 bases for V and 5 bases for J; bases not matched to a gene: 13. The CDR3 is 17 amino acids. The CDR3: CASSPSAVAGALDTQYF. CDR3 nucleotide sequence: TGCGCCAGCAGCCCATCAGCCGTAGCGGGAGCTTTAGATACGCAGTATTTT.

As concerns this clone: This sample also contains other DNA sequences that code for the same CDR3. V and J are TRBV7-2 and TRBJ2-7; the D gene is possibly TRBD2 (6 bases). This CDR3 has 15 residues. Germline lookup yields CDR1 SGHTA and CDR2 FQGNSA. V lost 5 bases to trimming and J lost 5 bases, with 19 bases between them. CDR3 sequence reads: CASSPGGGGWDEQYF. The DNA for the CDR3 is TGTGCCAGCAGCCCCGGGGGTGGAGGGTGGGACGAGCAGTACTTC.

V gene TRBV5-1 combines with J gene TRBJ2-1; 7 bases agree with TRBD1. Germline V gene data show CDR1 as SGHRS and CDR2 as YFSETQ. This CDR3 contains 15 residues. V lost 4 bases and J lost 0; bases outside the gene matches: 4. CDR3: CASSPGQTSYNEQFF. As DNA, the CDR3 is TGCGCCAGCAGCCCGGGACAGACCTCCTACAATGAGCAGTTCTTC.

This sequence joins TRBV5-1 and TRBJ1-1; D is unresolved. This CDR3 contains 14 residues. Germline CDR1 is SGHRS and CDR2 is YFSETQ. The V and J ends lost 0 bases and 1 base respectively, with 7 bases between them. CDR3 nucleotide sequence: TGCGCCAGCAGCTTGGCACAGACGAACACTGAAGCTTTCTTT. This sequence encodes CASSLAQTNTEAFF.

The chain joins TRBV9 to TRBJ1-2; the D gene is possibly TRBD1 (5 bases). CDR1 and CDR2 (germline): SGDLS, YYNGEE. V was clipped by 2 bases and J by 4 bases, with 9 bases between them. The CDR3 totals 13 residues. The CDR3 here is CASSVSGTYGYTF. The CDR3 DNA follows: TGTGCCAGCAGCGTCTCAGGGACCTATGGCTACACCTTC.

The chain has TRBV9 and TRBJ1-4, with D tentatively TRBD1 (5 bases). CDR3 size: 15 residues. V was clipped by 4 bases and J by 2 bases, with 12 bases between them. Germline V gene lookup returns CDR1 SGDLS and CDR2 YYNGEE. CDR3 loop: CASSYSGYTNEKLFF. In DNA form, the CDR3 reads TGTGCCAGCAGCTACTCAGGGTACACTAATGAAAAACTGTTTTTT.

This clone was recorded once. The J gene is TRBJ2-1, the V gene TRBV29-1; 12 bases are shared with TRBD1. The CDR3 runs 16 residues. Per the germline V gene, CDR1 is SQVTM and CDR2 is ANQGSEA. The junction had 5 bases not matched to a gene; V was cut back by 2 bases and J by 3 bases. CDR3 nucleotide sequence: TGCAGCGTTGAACCGGGACAGGGGGCGAGCTACAATGAGCAGTTCTTC. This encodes CSVEPGQGASYNEQFF.

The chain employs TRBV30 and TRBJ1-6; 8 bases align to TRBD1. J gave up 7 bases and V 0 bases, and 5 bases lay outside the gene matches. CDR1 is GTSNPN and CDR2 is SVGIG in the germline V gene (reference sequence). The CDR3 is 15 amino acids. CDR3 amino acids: CAWSVRDRGNSPLHF. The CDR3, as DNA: TGTGCCTGGAGTGTACGAGACAGGGGAAATTCACCCCTCCACTTT. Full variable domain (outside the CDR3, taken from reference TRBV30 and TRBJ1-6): SQTIHQWPATLVQPVGSPLSLECTVEGTSNPNLYWYRQAAGRGLQLLFYSVGIGQISSEVPQNLSASRPQDRQFILSSKKLLLSDSGFYLCAWSVRDRGNSPLHFGNGTRLTVT.

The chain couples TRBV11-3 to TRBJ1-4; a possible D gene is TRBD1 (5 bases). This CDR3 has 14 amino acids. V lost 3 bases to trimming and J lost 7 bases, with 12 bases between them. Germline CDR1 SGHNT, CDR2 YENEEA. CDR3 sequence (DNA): TGTGCCAGCAGCTTTTCAGGGATCGGTGAAAAACTGTTTTTT. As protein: CASSFSGIGEKLFF.

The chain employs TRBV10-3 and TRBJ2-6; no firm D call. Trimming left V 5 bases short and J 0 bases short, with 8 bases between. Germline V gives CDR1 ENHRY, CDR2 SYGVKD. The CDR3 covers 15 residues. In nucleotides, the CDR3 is TGTGCCATCAGTACGACGATCTCTGGGGCCAACGTCCTGACTTTC. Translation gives CAISTTISGANVLTF.

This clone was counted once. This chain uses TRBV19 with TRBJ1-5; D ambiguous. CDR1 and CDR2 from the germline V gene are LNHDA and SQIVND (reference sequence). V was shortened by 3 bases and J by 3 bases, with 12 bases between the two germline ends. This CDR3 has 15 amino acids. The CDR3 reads CASSISGPINQPQHF. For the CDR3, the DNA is TGTGCCAGTAGTATTTCCGGGCCGATCAATCAGCCCCAGCATTTT.

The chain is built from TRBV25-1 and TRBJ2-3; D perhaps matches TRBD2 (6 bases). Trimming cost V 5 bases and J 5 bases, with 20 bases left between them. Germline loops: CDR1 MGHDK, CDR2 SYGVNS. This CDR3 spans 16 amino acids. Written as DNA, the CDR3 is TGTGCCAGCAGTACCTCGGGCACCCGGGGAGGAGATACGCAGTATTTT. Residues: CASSTSGTRGGDTQYF. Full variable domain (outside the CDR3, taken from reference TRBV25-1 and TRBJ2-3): EADIYQTPRYLVIGTGKKITLECSQTMGHDKMYWYQQDPGMELHLIHYSYGVNSTEKGDLSSESTVSRIRTEHFPLTLESARPSHTSQYLCASSTSGTRGGDTQYFGPGTRLTVL.

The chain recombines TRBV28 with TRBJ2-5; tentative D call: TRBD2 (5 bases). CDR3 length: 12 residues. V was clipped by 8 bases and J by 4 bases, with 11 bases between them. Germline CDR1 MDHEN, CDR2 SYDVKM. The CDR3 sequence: CASRGNGETQYF. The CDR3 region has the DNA TGTGCCAGCCGGGGAAATGGAGAGACCCAGTACTTC.

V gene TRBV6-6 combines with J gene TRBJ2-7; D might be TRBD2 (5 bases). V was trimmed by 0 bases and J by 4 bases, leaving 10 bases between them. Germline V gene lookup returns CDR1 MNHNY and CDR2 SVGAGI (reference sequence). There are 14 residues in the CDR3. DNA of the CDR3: TGTGCCAGCAGTTACTCGAACCGGGGTTACGAGCAGTACTTC. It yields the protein CASSYSNRGYEQYF.